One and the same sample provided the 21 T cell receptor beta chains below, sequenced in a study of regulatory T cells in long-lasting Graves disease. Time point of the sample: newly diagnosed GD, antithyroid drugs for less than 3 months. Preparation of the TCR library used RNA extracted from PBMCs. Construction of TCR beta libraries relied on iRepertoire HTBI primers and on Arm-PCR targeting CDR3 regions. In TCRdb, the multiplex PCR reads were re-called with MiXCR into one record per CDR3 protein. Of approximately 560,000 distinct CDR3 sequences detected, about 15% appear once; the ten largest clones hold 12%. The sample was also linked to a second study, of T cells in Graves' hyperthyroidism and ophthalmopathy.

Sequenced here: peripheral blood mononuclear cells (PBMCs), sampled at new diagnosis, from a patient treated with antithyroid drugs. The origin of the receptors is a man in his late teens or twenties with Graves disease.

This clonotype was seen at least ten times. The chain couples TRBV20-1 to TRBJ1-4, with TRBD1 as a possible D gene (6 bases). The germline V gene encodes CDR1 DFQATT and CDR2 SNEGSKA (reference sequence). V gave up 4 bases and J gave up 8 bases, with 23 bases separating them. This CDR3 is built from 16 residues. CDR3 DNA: TGCAGTGCTACCTCCTCAGGGGCGCTTCACCGGGAAAAACTGTTTTTT. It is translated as CSATSSGALHREKLFF.

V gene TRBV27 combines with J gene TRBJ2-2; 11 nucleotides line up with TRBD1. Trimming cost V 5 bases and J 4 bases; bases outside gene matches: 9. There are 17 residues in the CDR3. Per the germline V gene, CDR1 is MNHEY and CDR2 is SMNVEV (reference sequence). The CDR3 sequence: CASSTPRDRGATGELFF. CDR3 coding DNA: TGTGCCAGCAGTACCCCCCGGGACAGGGGGGCCACCGGGGAGCTGTTTTTT.

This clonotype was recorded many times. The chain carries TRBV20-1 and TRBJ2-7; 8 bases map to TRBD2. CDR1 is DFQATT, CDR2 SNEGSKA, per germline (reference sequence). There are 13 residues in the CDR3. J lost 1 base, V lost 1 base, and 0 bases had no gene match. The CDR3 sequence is CSARGLASYEQYF. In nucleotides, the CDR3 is TGCAGTGCTAGAGGACTAGCGTCCTACGAGCAGTACTTC.

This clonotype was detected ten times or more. CDR3 sequence (DNA): TGTGCCAGCAGTTACGAAACCCTTAGTGGTAGCGGGAGGACCTACGAGCAGTACTTC. Encoded protein: CASSYETLSGSGRTYEQYF. The chain links TRBV6-5 to TRBJ2-7; TRBD2 matches 10 bases. This CDR3 has 19 amino acids. Germline assignment: CDR1 MNHEY and CDR2 SVGAGI. Germline trimming cut 2 bases from V and 2 bases from J; bases unmatched to any gene: 15.

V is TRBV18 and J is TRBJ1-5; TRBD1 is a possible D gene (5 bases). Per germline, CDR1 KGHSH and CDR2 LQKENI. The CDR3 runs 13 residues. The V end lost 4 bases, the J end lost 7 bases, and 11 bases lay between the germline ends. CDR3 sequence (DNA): TGTGCCAGCTCACTGGGACTTCGGCAGCCCCAGCATTTT. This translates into CASSLGLRQPQHF.

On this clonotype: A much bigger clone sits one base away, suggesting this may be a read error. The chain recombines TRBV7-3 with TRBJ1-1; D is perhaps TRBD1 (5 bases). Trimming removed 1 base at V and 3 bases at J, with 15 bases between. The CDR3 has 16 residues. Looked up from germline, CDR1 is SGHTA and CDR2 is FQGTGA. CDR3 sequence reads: CASSLIAPGYYTEAFF. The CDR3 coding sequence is TGTGCCAGCAGCTTAATAGCCCCAGGGTACTACACTGAAGCTTTCTTT.

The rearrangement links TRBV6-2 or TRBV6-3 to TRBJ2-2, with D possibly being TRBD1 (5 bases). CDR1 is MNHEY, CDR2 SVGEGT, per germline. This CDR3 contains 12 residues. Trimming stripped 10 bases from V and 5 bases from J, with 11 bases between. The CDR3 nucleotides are TGTGCCATCTCAAGGGGTACCGGGGAGCTGTTTTTT. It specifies CAISRGTGELFF.

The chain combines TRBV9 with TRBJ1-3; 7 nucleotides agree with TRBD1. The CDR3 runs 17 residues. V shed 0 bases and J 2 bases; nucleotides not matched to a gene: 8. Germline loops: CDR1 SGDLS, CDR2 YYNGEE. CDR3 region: CASSVGTRQGAGNTIYF. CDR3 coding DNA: TGTGCCAGCAGCGTAGGAACCCGGCAGGGGGCTGGAAACACCATATATTTT.

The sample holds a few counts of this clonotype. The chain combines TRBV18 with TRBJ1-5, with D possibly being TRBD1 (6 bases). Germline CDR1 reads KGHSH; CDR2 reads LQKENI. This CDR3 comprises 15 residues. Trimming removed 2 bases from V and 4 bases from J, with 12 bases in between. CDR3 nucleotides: TGTGCCAGCTCACCAAGGGGGGGAGGTAATCAGCCCCAGCATTTT. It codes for CASSPRGGGNQPQHF.

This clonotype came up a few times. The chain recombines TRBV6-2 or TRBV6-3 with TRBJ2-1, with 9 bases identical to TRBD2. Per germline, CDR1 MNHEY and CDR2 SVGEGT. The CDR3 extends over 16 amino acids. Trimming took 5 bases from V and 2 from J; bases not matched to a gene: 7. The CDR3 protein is CASSPPQREAYNEQFF. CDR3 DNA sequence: TGTGCCAGCAGTCCCCCCCAGCGGGAGGCCTACAATGAGCAGTTCTTC.

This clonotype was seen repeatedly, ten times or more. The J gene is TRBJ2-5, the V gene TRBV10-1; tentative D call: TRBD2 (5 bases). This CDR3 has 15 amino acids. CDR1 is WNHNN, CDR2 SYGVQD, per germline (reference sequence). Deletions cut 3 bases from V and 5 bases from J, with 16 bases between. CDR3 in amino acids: CASSDGLGVRETQYF. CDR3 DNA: TGCGCCAGCAGTGACGGACTTGGGGTTCGTGAGACCCAGTACTTC.

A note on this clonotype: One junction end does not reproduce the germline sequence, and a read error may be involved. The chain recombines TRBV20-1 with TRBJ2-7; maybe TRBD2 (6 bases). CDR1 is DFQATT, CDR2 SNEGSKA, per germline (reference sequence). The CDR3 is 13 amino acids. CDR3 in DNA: TGCAGTGCTAGACGGGCGGGGTCCTACGAGCAGCACTTC. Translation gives CSARRAGSYEQHF.

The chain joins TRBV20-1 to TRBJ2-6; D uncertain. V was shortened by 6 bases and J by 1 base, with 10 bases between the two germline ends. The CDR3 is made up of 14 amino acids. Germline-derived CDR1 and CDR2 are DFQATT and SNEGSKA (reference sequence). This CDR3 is CSARRASGANVLTF. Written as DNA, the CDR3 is TGCAGTGCGCGTCGGGCTTCTGGGGCCAACGTCCTGACTTTC.

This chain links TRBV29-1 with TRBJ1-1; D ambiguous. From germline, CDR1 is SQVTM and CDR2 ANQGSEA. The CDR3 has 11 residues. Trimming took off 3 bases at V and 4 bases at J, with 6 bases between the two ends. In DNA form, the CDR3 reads TGCAGCGTTGATCTTCGCACTGAAGCTTTCTTT. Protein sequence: CSVDLRTEAFF.

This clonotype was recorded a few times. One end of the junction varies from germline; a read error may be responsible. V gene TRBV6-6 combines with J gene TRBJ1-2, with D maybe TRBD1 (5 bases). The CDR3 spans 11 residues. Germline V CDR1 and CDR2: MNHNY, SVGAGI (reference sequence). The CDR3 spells CASSYSRGVIF. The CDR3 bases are TGTGCCAGCAGTTACTCGAGGGGTGTTATTTTC.

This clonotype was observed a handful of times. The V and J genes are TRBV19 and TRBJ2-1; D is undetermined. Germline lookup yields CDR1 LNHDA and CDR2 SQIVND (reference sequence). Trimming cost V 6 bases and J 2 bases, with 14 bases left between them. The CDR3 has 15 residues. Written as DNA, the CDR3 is TGTGCCAGTAGCAACACCATCAGCACCTACAATGAGCAGTTCTTC. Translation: CASSNTISTYNEQFF. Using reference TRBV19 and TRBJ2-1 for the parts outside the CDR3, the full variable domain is DGGITQSPKYLFRKEGQNVTLSCEQNLNHDAMYWYRQDPGQGLRLIYYSQIVNDFQKGDIAEGYSVSREKKESFPLTVTSAQKNPTAFYLCASSNTISTYNEQFFGPGTRLTVL.

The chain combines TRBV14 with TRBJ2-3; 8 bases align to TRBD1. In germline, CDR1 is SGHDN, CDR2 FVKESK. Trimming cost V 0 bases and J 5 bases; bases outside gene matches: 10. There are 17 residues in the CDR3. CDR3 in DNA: TGTGCCAGCAGCCAAGATCGGTACAGGGGGTTTATAGATACGCAGTATTTT. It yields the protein CASSQDRYRGFIDTQYF.

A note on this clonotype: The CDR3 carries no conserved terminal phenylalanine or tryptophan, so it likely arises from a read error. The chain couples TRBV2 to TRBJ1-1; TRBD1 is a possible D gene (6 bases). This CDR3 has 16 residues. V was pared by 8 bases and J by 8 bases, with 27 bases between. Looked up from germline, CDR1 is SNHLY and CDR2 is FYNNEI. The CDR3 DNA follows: TGTGCCAGCGGGACGAATCTAAACAGGGACCTCACCGAAGCTTTCTCT. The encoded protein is CASGTNLNRDLTEAFS.

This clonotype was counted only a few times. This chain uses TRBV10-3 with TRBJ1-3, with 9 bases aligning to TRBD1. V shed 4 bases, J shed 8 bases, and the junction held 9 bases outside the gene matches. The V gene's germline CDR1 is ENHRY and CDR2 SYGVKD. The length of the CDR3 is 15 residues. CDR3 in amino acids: CAISVNGTGSYTIYF. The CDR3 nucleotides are TGTGCCATCAGTGTCAACGGGACAGGGAGTTACACCATATATTTT.

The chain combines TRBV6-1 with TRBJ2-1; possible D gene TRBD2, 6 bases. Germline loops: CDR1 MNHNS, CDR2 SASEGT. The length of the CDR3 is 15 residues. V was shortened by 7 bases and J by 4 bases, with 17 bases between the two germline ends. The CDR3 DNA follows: TGTGCCAGCATCATGGGGCGGGGCCTATACAATGAGCAGTTCTTC. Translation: CASIMGRGLYNEQFF.

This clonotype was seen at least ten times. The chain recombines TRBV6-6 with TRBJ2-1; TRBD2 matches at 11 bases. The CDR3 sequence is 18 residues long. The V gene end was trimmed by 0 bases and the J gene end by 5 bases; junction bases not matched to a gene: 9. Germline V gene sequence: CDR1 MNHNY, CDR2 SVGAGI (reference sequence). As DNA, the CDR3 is TGTGCCAGCAGTTACTCGAGCCTAGCGGGAGGTCGTGACAATGAGCAGTTCTTC. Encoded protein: CASSYSSLAGGRDNEQFF.